This passage covers 28 T cell receptor beta chains from one sample sequenced in a study of cytomegalovirus exposure and HLA in healthy donors. The PCR contained 60 Vbeta and 13 Jbeta primers. TCRdb keeps only in-frame clones here, not all; method: immunoSEQ multiplex PCR. The sample lists around 130,000 clones; over 60% were seen once. Sequences were obtained from PBMCs. These receptors came from a human donor in good health.

This rearrangement joins TRBV10-3 to TRBJ2-7, with 12 bases identical to TRBD1. The CDR3 spans 19 residues. V gave up 6 bases and J gave up 2 bases; unmatched junction bases: 17. The germline CDR1 and CDR2 sequences are ENHRY and SYGVKD. The CDR3 spells CAIRRSRDRGRVVAYEQYF. CDR3 DNA: TGTGCCATCAGGAGATCCCGGGACAGGGGGCGCGTCGTGGCCTACGAGCAGTACTTC.

For this clone: Different DNA sequences within this sample yield the same CDR3. CDR3 amino acids: CAWSRDSGSGNTIYF. The DNA for the CDR3 is TGTGCCTGGAGTCGGGATAGTGGTTCTGGAAACACCATATATTTT. The rearrangement uses TRBV30 and TRBJ1-3; D is unresolved. This CDR3 has 15 residues. Per germline, CDR1 GTSNPN and CDR2 SVGIG (reference sequence). V was shortened by 2 bases and J by 1 base, with 12 bases between the two germline ends.

V is TRBV6-1 and J is TRBJ1-2, with D perhaps matching TRBD1 (6 bases). Germline-derived CDR1 and CDR2 are MNHNS and SASEGT. V gave up 3 bases and J gave up 8 bases, with 13 bases separating them. The CDR3 has 13 amino acids. In DNA, the CDR3 is TGTGCCAGCAGTGAGAACAGGGAATGGGGCTACACCTTC. Translation: CASSENREWGYTF.

This rearrangement joins TRBV12-2 to TRBJ1-5; TRBD1, the D gene given by the table, was not confirmed from the DNA. TRBV12-2 is a recognized pseudogene. This CDR3 region has 15 residues. The CDR3 loop reads CASRLEDRVNQPQHF. CDR3 bases: TGTGCAAGTCGCTTAGAGGACAGGGTAAATCAGCCCCAGCATTTT.

The V and J genes are TRBV7-3 and TRBJ2-1; maybe TRBD1 (5 bases). Germline CDR1 and CDR2: SGHTA and FQGTGA. Trimming removed 1 base at V and 7 bases at J, with 11 bases between. The CDR3 has 14 residues. The CDR3 DNA sequence: TGTGCCAGCAGCTTAAGTGACGCAGGGAATGAGCAGTTCTTC. It is translated as CASSLSDAGNEQFF.

The V and J genes are TRBV11-1 and TRBJ1-6; D not certain. This CDR3 has 13 residues. The germline CDR1 and CDR2 sequences are SGHAT and FQDESV (reference sequence). Trimming removed 3 bases from V and 7 bases from J, with 7 bases in between. CDR3 in amino acids: CASSFDGNSPLHF. The CDR3 region has the DNA TGTGCCAGCAGCTTCGATGGCAATTCACCCCTCCACTTT. The full variable domain, its missing parts supplied by reference TRBV11-1 and TRBJ1-6, is EAEVAQSPRYKITEKSQAVAFWCDPISGHATLYWYRQILGQGPELLVQFQDESVVDDSQLPKDRFSAERLKGVDSTLKIQPAELGDSAMYLCASSFDGNSPLHFGNGTRLTVT.

V usage is TRBV27 and J usage is TRBJ2-7; 10 nucleotides align to TRBD2. The CDR3 consists of 17 residues. Germline CDR1 MNHEY, CDR2 SMNVEV (reference sequence). After removal of 1 base from V and 6 bases from J, the junction contained 12 bases not matched to a gene. The DNA of the CDR3 is TGTGCCAGCAGTTTATTCCTACCGGGGATAGCGGGAGGCGAGCAGTACTTC. Protein: CASSLFLPGIAGGEQYF.

The J gene is TRBJ1-1, the V gene TRBV4-2; 7 nucleotides line up with TRBD1. Germline V gene sequence: CDR1 LGHNA, CDR2 YNFKEQ. With 5 bases clipped from V and 12 bases from J, the junction kept 24 bases outside the gene matches. The length of the CDR3 is 17 residues. CDR3 DNA sequence: TGTGCCAGCAGCGACAGATACAACCGACAGGGCCGATGGCAAACTTTCTTT. Protein product: CASSDRYNRQGRWQTFF.

This clone was detected only a few times. This chain joins TRBV7-2 and TRBJ2-2; D call uncertain. CDR3 length: 17 amino acids. V lost 4 bases to trimming and J lost 0 bases, with 15 bases between them. CDR1 and CDR2 (germline): SGHTA, FQGNSA. CDR3 sequence: CASSSDPRPTNTGELFF. The DNA for the CDR3 is TGTGCCAGCAGCTCAGACCCGAGGCCGACGAACACCGGGGAGCTGTTTTTT.

This chain joins TRBV27 and TRBJ2-7, with 14 bases that match TRBD2. CDR3 length: 18 residues. CDR1 is MNHEY, CDR2 SMNVEV, per germline (reference sequence). V was clipped by 7 bases and J by 4 bases; unmatched bases: 15. The CDR3, as DNA: TGTGCCAGCACCAGGACTAGCGGGAGGCCCCTTGGGGGGTACGAGCAGTACTTC. Amino acid sequence: CASTRTSGRPLGGYEQYF.

V gene TRBV29-1 combines with J gene TRBJ2-1, with no clear D. The CDR3 is 14 amino acids. V was trimmed by 5 bases and J by 1 base, leaving 12 bases between them. CDR1 is SQVTM and CDR2 is ANQGSEA in the germline V gene. This CDR3 reads CSVTRTGSYNEQFF. The CDR3 nucleotides read TGCAGCGTTACTCGAACGGGTTCCTACAATGAGCAGTTCTTC.

This clone has just one count. The J gene is TRBJ1-1, the V gene TRBV7-9; no firm D call. The CDR3 contains 17 residues. The germline gives CDR1 SEHNR, CDR2 FQNEAQ (reference sequence). V was clipped by 8 bases and J by 2 bases, with 24 bases between them. This CDR3 is CASSRQAFRAGNTEAFF. The CDR3 coding sequence is TGTGCCAGCTCTAGGCAGGCTTTCCGGGCGGGAAACACTGAAGCTTTCTTT.

The V call is TRBV9, the J call TRBJ1-2, with 8 bases that match TRBD1. Trimming at V came to 0 bases and at J to 4 bases, leaving 2 bases not matched to a gene. Germline V gene lookup returns CDR1 SGDLS and CDR2 YYNGEE. There are 14 residues in the CDR3. The CDR3 loop reads CASSVEQGGYGYTF. Written as DNA, the CDR3 is TGTGCCAGCAGCGTAGAACAGGGGGGCTATGGCTACACCTTC.

This clone has only one observation. The chain recombines TRBV5-1 with TRBJ2-2; perhaps TRBD1 as D (6 bases). The V end was cut by 4 bases, the J end by 4 bases, with 11 bases between. The CDR3 extends over 14 amino acids. The germline V gene encodes CDR1 SGHRS and CDR2 YFSETQ. The CDR3 loop is CASSLGHPTGELFF. The CDR3 DNA reads TGCGCCAGCAGCCTGGGACATCCCACCGGGGAGCTGTTTTTT.

The chain combines TRBV2 with TRBJ2-3; 8 bases match TRBD2. The CDR3 extends over 15 amino acids. V was clipped by 5 bases and J by 5 bases; unmatched bases: 9. Per germline, CDR1 SNHLY and CDR2 FYNNEI. CDR3 residues: CASSSPAGAGDTQYF. As DNA, the CDR3 is TGTGCCAGCAGTTCCCCAGCGGGGGCGGGAGATACGCAGTATTTT.

This clone was counted only a few times. V and J are TRBV15 and TRBJ2-1, with 7 bases matching TRBD2. The V and J ends lost 3 bases and 10 bases, in that order; junction bases with no gene match: 3. Per the germline V gene, CDR1 is LNHNV and CDR2 is YYDKDF (reference sequence). The CDR3 consists of 12 residues. DNA of the CDR3: TGTGCCACCAGCAGGTCACTAGCGGAGCAGTTCTTC. The encoded protein is CATSRSLAEQFF.

Comments on this clone: Germline and junction disagree at one end, which may indicate a read error. V is TRBV7-9 and J is TRBJ1-5, with TRBD1 matching over 8 bases. Germline CDR1 reads SEHNR; CDR2 reads FQNEAQ (reference sequence). The CDR3 is 17 residues long. Written as DNA, the CDR3 is TGTTCCAGCAGCCGGGCCCAGGGGGCCGACAGGTTAAAGCCCCAGCATTTT. It specifies CSSSRAQGADRLKPQHF.

This chain joins TRBV7-2 and TRBJ2-2; 14 nucleotides line up with TRBD2. Germline lookup yields CDR1 SGHTA and CDR2 FQGNSA. CDR3 length equals 17 residues. With V trimmed by 5 bases and J by 7 bases, 9 bases remained unmatched. This CDR3 is CASSHARLAGGYGELFF. The CDR3 DNA sequence: TGTGCCAGCAGCCACGCTAGACTAGCGGGGGGGTACGGGGAGCTGTTTTTT.

This sequence joins TRBV15 and TRBJ1-5, with 11 bases that match TRBD1. V trimming: 1 base; J trimming: 4 bases; junction bases outside the gene matches: 3. Germline V gives CDR1 LNHNV, CDR2 YYDKDF (reference sequence). The length of the CDR3 is 16 residues. The CDR3 sequence: CATSRVGQGGNQPQHF. In DNA, the CDR3 is TGTGCCACCAGCAGAGTGGGACAGGGGGGGAATCAGCCCCAGCATTTT.

The CDR3 DNA sequence: TGTGCCAGCAGCTCCCAGCGGGATGCCTACGAGCAGTACTTC. Translating it yields CASSSQRDAYEQYF. This chain joins TRBV13 and TRBJ2-7; 7 bases line up with TRBD2. Germline lookup yields CDR1 PRHDT and CDR2 FYEKMQ (reference sequence). Trimming took 4 bases from V and 2 from J; bases not matched to a gene: 5. The CDR3 covers 14 residues.

This chain joins TRBV30 and TRBJ2-1; the match to TRBD2 covers 8 bases. Germline V gene data show CDR1 as GTSNPN and CDR2 as SVGIG (reference sequence). Trimming cost V 0 bases and J 7 bases; bases outside gene matches: 11. This CDR3 is 16 amino acids long. The CDR3 DNA reads TGTGCCTGGAGTGTACCTTCGGGGGGGGCCGGAAATGAGCAGTTCTTC. As protein: CAWSVPSGGAGNEQFF. The variable domain in full, completed from reference TRBV30 and TRBJ2-1, reads SQTIHQWPATLVQPVGSPLSLECTVEGTSNPNLYWYRQAAGRGLQLLFYSVGIGQISSEVPQNLSASRPQDRQFILSSKKLLLSDSGFYLCAWSVPSGGAGNEQFFGPGTRLTVL.

The chain carries TRBV11-1 and TRBJ2-3, with TRBD1 identical over 7 bases. Germline V gene lookup returns CDR1 SGHAT and CDR2 FQDESV (reference sequence). The length of the CDR3 is 14 residues. The junction had 8 bases not matched to a gene; V was cut back by 5 bases and J by 6 bases. The CDR3 spells CASSRDRAADTQYF. The CDR3 DNA reads TGTGCCAGCAGCAGAGACAGGGCAGCGGATACGCAGTATTTT. Full variable domain (missing parts from reference TRBV11-1 and TRBJ2-3): EAEVAQSPRYKITEKSQAVAFWCDPISGHATLYWYRQILGQGPELLVQFQDESVVDDSQLPKDRFSAERLKGVDSTLKIQPAELGDSAMYLCASSRDRAADTQYFGPGTRLTVL.

This sequence joins TRBV27 and TRBJ1-5; unclear D gene. The V gene's germline CDR1 is MNHEY and CDR2 SMNVEV (reference sequence). Trimming pared 5 bases from V and 0 bases from J, leaving 5 bases between. The CDR3 is made up of 13 amino acids. The CDR3 is CASSRYSNQPQHF. The CDR3 bases are TGTGCCAGCAGTCGCTATAGCAATCAGCCCCAGCATTTT.

The chain joins TRBV27 to TRBJ1-5, with no clear D. This CDR3 region has 14 residues. The V end was cut by 10 bases, the J end by 7 bases, with 20 bases between. CDR1 and CDR2 (germline): MNHEY, SMNVEV (reference sequence). The DNA for the CDR3 is TGTGCCACCGGGCGGGGTGGGGTGGACCAGCCCCAGCATTTT. This gives the protein CATGRGGVDQPQHF.

The genes are TRBV19 and TRBJ1-1; the match to TRBD1 covers 7 bases. Germline trimming cut 4 bases from V and 2 bases from J; bases unmatched to any gene: 13. CDR1 and CDR2 (germline): LNHDA, SQIVND (reference sequence). The CDR3 covers 17 residues. The CDR3 DNA follows: TGTGCCAGTAGTACCTCGCGTCTGACAGGGATTAACACTGAAGCTTTCTTT. It specifies CASSTSRLTGINTEAFF.

This chain uses TRBV6-1 with TRBJ1-5, with D possibly matching TRBD1 (5 bases). Germline V lookup: CDR1 MNHNS, CDR2 SASEGT. The CDR3 is 15 residues long. V shed 7 bases and J shed 2 bases, with 15 bases lying between them. In nucleotides, the CDR3 is TGTGCCAGCATCCGAACCAGGGTGGGCAATCAGCCCCAGCATTTT. Translating it yields CASIRTRVGNQPQHF.

V gene TRBV27 combines with J gene TRBJ2-1, with D unclear. Per the germline V gene, CDR1 is MNHEY and CDR2 is SMNVEV (reference sequence). V lost 6 bases, J lost 1 base, and 16 bases lay in between. This CDR3 has 16 residues. This CDR3 is CASRTFSTGSYNEQFF. CDR3 bases: TGTGCCAGCAGGACCTTCTCGACTGGGTCCTACAATGAGCAGTTCTTC.

The rearrangement joins TRBV29-1 to TRBJ1-5, with TRBD1 matching over 7 bases. The V and J ends lost 5 bases and 2 bases, in that order; junction bases with no gene match: 3. The CDR3 length is 13 residues. Germline assignment: CDR1 SQVTM and CDR2 ANQGSEA. The CDR3 region is CSVITGGNQPQHF. CDR3 in DNA: TGCAGCGTTATTACAGGGGGCAATCAGCCCCAGCATTTT.